This T cell receptor (beta chain) was documented in a study of blood T cell repertoires in COVID-19. The CDR3 is 11 amino acids. Trimming stripped 4 bases from V and 8 bases from J, with 9 bases between. In germline, CDR1 is SGHRS, CDR2 YFSETQ. Cohort allocation depended upon clinical history that participants reported. Turning to this clone: This CDR3 is also generated by other DNA sequences in the sample.

Libraries were prepared by immunoSEQ multiplex PCR; TCRdb keeps only in-frame clonotypes and omits some of them. The data hold a few hundred thousand clones, with roughly 85% observed a single time. Sequencing was done on a sample of PBMCs or T cells enriched from blood (not recorded which). The rearrangement joins TRBV5-1 to TRBJ1-1; D is uncertain. The TCR originated in a young woman who had recovered from COVID-19. CDR3 in DNA: TGCGCCAGCAGCCTAGGAGGGGAAGCTTTCTTT. It is translated as CASSLGGEAFF.